The 8 T cell receptor beta chains below were found in one sample sequenced in a study of blood T cell repertoires in COVID-19. Profiling relied on immunoSEQ multiplex PCR, and the TCRdb table lists in-frame clones only, not all of them. The sample consists of around 130,000 clones, roughly four fifths of them appearing once. The sequencing input was peripheral blood. These receptors were obtained from a human donor in a cohort sampled during active COVID-19.

This sequence joins TRBV3-1 (or the pseudogene TRBV3-2) and TRBJ2-5; D gene unclear. The CDR3 is 13 amino acids. Per germline, CDR1 LGHDT and CDR2 YNNKEL (reference sequence). V was trimmed by 5 bases and J by 7 bases, leaving 14 bases between them. CDR3 region: CASSVSARATQYF. The CDR3 nucleotides are TGTGCCAGCAGCGTGAGCGCACGAGCGACCCAGTACTTC.

Here the CDR3 DNA reads TGTGCCAGCAGTTACTTGAGACAGGGCTACGAGCAGTACTTC. It codes for CASSYLRQGYEQYF. V is TRBV6-5 and J is TRBJ2-7; 7 bases fit TRBD1. Germline trimming cut 1 base from V and 3 bases from J; bases unmatched to any gene: 3. Germline V lookup: CDR1 MNHEY, CDR2 SVGAGI. CDR3 size: 14 residues.

The V call is TRBV2, the J call TRBJ1-1; 8 nucleotides align to TRBD1. The trim removed 6 bases at V and 0 bases at J, leaving 3 bases unmatched. This CDR3 is built from 14 residues. CDR1 is SNHLY, CDR2 FYNNEI, per germline. CDR3 in DNA: TGTGCCAGCAGCCGGACAGGGATGAACACTGAAGCTTTCTTT. Residues: CASSRTGMNTEAFF.

This chain links TRBV6-4 with TRBJ2-1, with TRBD1 as a possible D gene (8 bases). The CDR3 is 15 residues long. The germline V gene encodes CDR1 MRHNA and CDR2 SNTAGT. V lost 0 bases and J 8 bases, leaving 14 bases between the germline ends. The CDR3 region has the DNA TGTGCCAGCAGTGACTCAACAGGGGGGGCCCATGAGCAGTTCTTC. Translated, it gives CASSDSTGGAHEQFF.

The V and J genes are TRBV7-2 and TRBJ1-6, with a tentative D call TRBD1 (5 bases). Looked up from germline, CDR1 is SGHTA and CDR2 is FQGNSA. V shed 5 bases and J shed 5 bases, with 13 bases lying between them. This CDR3 spans 15 amino acids. CDR3 region: CASSTWGGNNSPLHF. As DNA, the CDR3 is TGTGCCAGCAGCACTTGGGGGGGAAATAATTCACCCCTCCACTTT.

This clone has more than one count but fewer than ten. The chain's CDR3 is CASSEAGLAAETQYF. The CDR3 region has the DNA TGTGCCAGCAGTGAAGCCGGACTAGCGGCTGAGACCCAGTACTTC. The chain carries TRBV2 and TRBJ2-5; TRBD2 aligns across 10 bases. The CDR3 is made up of 15 amino acids. V lost 0 bases to trimming and J lost 5 bases; unmatched junction nucleotides: 3. CDR1 SNHLY and CDR2 FYNNEI come from the germline V gene.

The chain couples TRBV19 to TRBJ1-1; 9 bases align to TRBD1. The J segment lost 7 bases and the V segment lost 4 bases, leaving 7 bases of the junction unmatched. This CDR3 comprises 14 residues. Germline CDR1 reads LNHDA; CDR2 reads SQIVND (reference sequence). DNA for the CDR3: TGTGCCAGTAGTAGGGGACAGGGCAGGGGTGAAGCTTTCTTT. Translation: CASSRGQGRGEAFF.

The chain couples TRBV5-1 to TRBJ1-2; D uncertain. This CDR3 spans 15 amino acids. Germline values: CDR1 SGHRS, CDR2 YFSETQ. With 0 bases removed from V and 0 bases from J, the gap between germline ends came to 9 bases. The CDR3 sequence is CASSLGTASNYGYTF. The CDR3 nucleotides read TGCGCCAGCAGCTTGGGTACAGCCTCTAACTATGGCTACACCTTC.